These T cell receptor beta chains were read from a single sample in a study of OX40 agonist ivuxolimab in advanced cancers. Some clones are missing from TCRdb's copy, which holds only in-frame ones; the method was immunoSEQ multiplex PCR. The repertoire holds roughly 12,000 clones, with more than 80% as singletons. This sample comprised CD4+ or CD8+ T cells sorted from blood, obtained in a trial of the OX40 agonist ivuxolimab. The receptors were sampled from an adult with an advanced solid tumor such as melanoma, head and neck, liver or kidney cancer. CDR3s include the opening cysteine and the closing phenylalanine or tryptophan. D genes are given only for firm matches. The size of a clone is reported for some rows only, either as once, few or many, or as a class for expanded clones.

>.|TRBJ2-1|.|TRBV7-9
TGTGCCAGCAGCTTAGAGTGGGAGAGCTCCTACAATGAGCAGTTCTTC
CASSLEWESSYNEQFF
>.|TRBJ2-6|.|TRBV5-6
TGTGCCAGCAGCCGTGGGGCCAACGTCCTGACTTTC
CASSRGANVLTF
>once|TRBJ1-5|.|TRBV19
TGTGCCAGTAGTGAAGTCGAGAGCCAGCATTTT
CASSEVESQHF
>.|TRBJ1-2|.|TRBV9
TGTGCCAGCAGCGTTTCCGGGTCTTCTTATGGCTACACCTTC
CASSVSGSSYGYTF
>.|TRBJ2-7|.|TRBV7-6
TGTGCCAGCAGCTTAGTTGCAGGACGGGGAATAGGATACGAGCAGTACTTC
CASSLVAGRGIGYEQYF
>.|TRBJ1-1|.|TRBV19
TGTGCCAGTAGTAAAGGGACGCTTTTTACAGCTTTCTTT
CASSKGTLFTAFF
>few|TRBJ1-1|.|TRBV2
TGTGCCAGCAGTGCGGGGATGGAAGCTTTCTTT
CASSAGMEAFF
>.|TRBJ1-2|.|TRBV12-1
TGTGCCAGCACCTTACGTAGGGCCTTGTATGGCTACACCTTC
CASTLRRALYGYTF
>.|TRBJ2-2|TRBD1|TRBV4-2
TGTGCCAGCAGCCACTCGGGACAGGGCGACGGGGAGCTGTTTTTT
CASSHSGQGDGELFF
>once|TRBJ1-1|.|TRBV19
TGTGCCAGTACCCCCAGTGGGAGACATGAAGCTTTCTTT
CASTPSGRHEAFF
>.|TRBJ2-7|.|TRBV27
TGTGCCAGCAGTTTTGGGGGGGGGCGGTACGAGCAGTACTTC
CASSFGGGRYEQYF
>.|TRBJ1-2|.|TRBV5-4
TGTGCCAGCAGATCGACAGGCCACTATGGCTACACCTTC
CASRSTGHYGYTF
>once|TRBJ2-3|.|TRBV29-1
TGCAGCGTTGACAGGCCCACAGATACGCAGTATTTT
CSVDRPTDTQYF
>.|TRBJ1-1|.|TRBV11-3
TGTGCCAGCAGCTTAGGGGGCGTAATGAACACTGAAGCTTTCTTT
CASSLGGVMNTEAFF
>.|TRBJ1-1|TRBD1|TRBV14
TGTGCCAGCAGCCAGGACAGGGGGCCGAGTGAAGCTTTCTTT
CASSQDRGPSEAFF
>.|TRBJ2-3|TRBD2|TRBV4-3
TGCGCCAGCAGCCAAGATGCGGGACTAGCGGGGGGCACCACAGATACGCAGTATTTT
CASSQDAGLAGGTTDTQYF
>.|TRBJ1-3|.|TRBV7-6
TGTGCCAGCAGCACACCCCGGACGGATGGAAACACCATATATTTT
CASSTPRTDGNTIYF
>.|TRBJ2-7|.|TRBV10-2
TGCGCCAGCAGTGATAGCGGCGCCGTTACCAGCTCCTACGAGCAGTACTTC
CASSDSGAVTSSYEQYF
>.|TRBJ2-5|TRBD2|TRBV9
TGTGCCAGCAGCGCCCCTCGTGGTAGCGGGCCCTGGGGGGAGACCCAGTACTTC
CASSAPRGSGPWGETQYF
>.|TRBJ2-7|TRBD2|TRBV10-1
TGCGCCAGCAGTGATCCAGCGGGAGGGCCCGAGCAGTACTTC
CASSDPAGGPEQYF
>.|TRBJ2-7|.|TRBV5-1
TGCGCCAGCAGCTTGGCCGGGGACGGTTCCTACGAGCAGTACTTC
CASSLAGDGSYEQYF
>.|TRBJ2-1|.|TRBV7-6
TGTGCCAGCATCAAACACAGGACGAGCAATGAGCAGTTCTTC
CASIKHRTSNEQFF